This T cell receptor (beta chain) was profiled in a study of a mutant IDH1 vaccine in newly diagnosed glioma. Study-wide context: Previous treatment comprised radiotherapy, temozolomide, or both, mostly both. Whole-study results and caveats: Researchers report vaccine-induced immune responses in 93.3% of patients. Variations in leading peripheral T cell clonotypes appeared to have no connection with pseudoprogression.

Documented time point: baseline, week 1 (first vaccination visit). Stated treatment: pre-vaccination baseline after standard-of-care therapy. On this clone itself: What it recognizes is unknown.

Trimming cost V 11 bases and J 3 bases; bases outside gene matches: 9. The germline V gene encodes CDR1 SGHVS and CDR2 FNYEAQ. The CDR3 length is 14 residues. Using immunoSEQ multiplex PCR, the repertoire was profiled, and TCRdb retains in-frame clones only, with some absent. The sample yields 45,000 to 70,000 clones, more than 90% seen once. This material consisted of PBMCs, taken from a glioma patient treated with radiotherapy, temozolomide or both. V and J are TRBV7-6 and TRBJ2-2, with 7 nucleotides matching TRBD1. The TCR comes from a man aged 50-59 years with glioma. The CDR3 sequence: CAGRPTGYTGELFF. Here the CDR3 DNA reads TGTGCCGGTCGACCGACAGGGTACACCGGGGAGCTGTTTTTT.